Below are 28 T cell receptor beta chains sequenced from a single sample in a study of blood T cell repertoires in COVID-19. The table came from immunoSEQ multiplex PCR; TCRdb's copy has only in-frame clones and leaves some out. The data contain around 250,000 clones, 80% to 85% of them singletons. Sample: peripheral blood. These receptors all come from a man aged 50 to 60 with active or convalescent COVID-19.

The chain carries TRBV24-1 and TRBJ2-7; 11 positions agree with TRBD1. This CDR3 is built from 14 residues. CDR1 KGHDR and CDR2 SFDVKD come from the germline V gene. V gave up 3 bases and J gave up 5 bases; unmatched junction bases: 2. The CDR3 here is CATSDPGQGDEQYF. The CDR3 bases are TGTGCCACCAGTGATCCGGGACAGGGGGACGAGCAGTACTTC.

The CDR3 DNA follows: TGTGCCAGCAGCGGGAGGACTAGGCTCAATGAGCAGTTCTTC. Translated: CASSGRTRLNEQFF. The J gene is TRBJ2-1, the V gene TRBV7-2; 7 bases map to TRBD2. The CDR3 sequence is 14 residues long. Germline V gene data show CDR1 as SGHTA and CDR2 as FQGNSA. The junction had 7 bases not matched to a gene; V was cut back by 5 bases and J by 6 bases.

The chain joins TRBV30 to TRBJ1-2, with D unresolved. V was clipped by 0 bases and J by 3 bases, with 5 bases between them. Germline assignment: CDR1 GTSNPN and CDR2 SVGIG (reference sequence). CDR3 size: 12 residues. CDR3 bases: TGTGCCTGGAGTGTATCTGACTATGGCTACACCTTC. Its translation: CAWSVSDYGYTF.

CDR3 sequence: CASKGLAGTYEQYF. Written as DNA, the CDR3 is TGTGCCAGCAAGGGACTAGCGGGGACCTACGAGCAGTACTTC. The rearrangement links TRBV6-5 to TRBJ2-7; 13 bases match TRBD2. The V gene end was trimmed by 7 bases and the J gene end by 2 bases; junction bases not matched to a gene: 2. This CDR3 has 14 amino acids. The germline V gene has CDR1 MNHEY and CDR2 SVGAGI.

The table lists this clone with a count of one. This chain uses TRBV15 with TRBJ2-1, with 7 bases lining up with TRBD1. CDR3 length: 15 amino acids. Trimming removed 5 bases from V and 5 bases from J; junction bases left unmatched: 9. Germline V lookup: CDR1 LNHNV, CDR2 YYDKDF (reference sequence). CDR3: CATSGRQGYHNEQFF. CDR3 nucleotides: TGTGCCACCAGCGGAAGACAGGGTTACCACAATGAGCAGTTCTTC. Drawing the rest from reference TRBV15 and TRBJ2-1, the complete variable domain is DAMVIQNPRYQVTQFGKPVTLSCSQTLNHNVMYWYQQKSSQAPKLLFHYYDKDFNNEADTPDNFQSRRPNTSFCFLDIRSPGLGDTAMYLCATSGRQGYHNEQFFGPGTRLTVL.

The chain links TRBV5-4 to TRBJ2-7, with D tentatively TRBD1 (6 bases). CDR1 is SGHNT, CDR2 YYREEE, per germline (reference sequence). The CDR3 totals 13 residues. Trimming cost V 2 bases and J 3 bases, with 9 bases left between them. The CDR3 coding sequence is TGTGCCAGCAGCTTTAGACAGGACTACGAGCAGTACTTC. Its translation is CASSFRQDYEQYF.

V gene TRBV9 combines with J gene TRBJ1-1; D remains unclear. Trimming cost V 0 bases and J 0 bases, with 6 bases left between them. Germline-derived CDR1 and CDR2 are SGDLS and YYNGEE. The CDR3 length is 14 residues. The CDR3 sequence: CASSVGQVNTEAFF. The CDR3 nucleotides read TGTGCCAGCAGCGTAGGACAAGTGAACACTGAAGCTTTCTTT.

CDR3 residues: CAISETGSINGYTF. The CDR3, as DNA: TGTGCCATCAGTGAGACAGGATCTATAAATGGCTACACCTTC. V and J are TRBV10-3 and TRBJ1-2, with D perhaps TRBD1 (5 bases). Germline V gene sequence: CDR1 ENHRY, CDR2 SYGVKD. CDR3 size: 14 residues. V lost 2 bases and J lost 6, with 13 bases in between.

V usage is TRBV19 and J usage is TRBJ1-2; D possibly corresponds to TRBD1 (6 bases). Trimming took off 3 bases at V and 4 bases at J, with 9 bases between the two ends. The CDR3 extends over 13 amino acids. Germline-derived CDR1 and CDR2 are LNHDA and SQIVND (reference sequence). The CDR3 coding sequence is TGTGCCAGTAGTATCCCGGACAGCTATGGCTACACCTTC. It translates to CASSIPDSYGYTF.

The chain couples TRBV10-2 to TRBJ2-3, with no clear D. V was cut by 2 bases and J by 3 bases, with 6 bases left in between. The CDR3 is made up of 13 amino acids. Germline V gives CDR1 WSHSY, CDR2 SAAADI. CDR3 DNA: TGCGCCAGCAGTGAGCCCTCGACAGATACGCAGTATTTT. It is translated as CASSEPSTDTQYF.

The chain joins TRBV28 to TRBJ1-3; 7 bases align to TRBD1. With 5 bases clipped from V and 0 bases from J, the junction kept 4 bases outside the gene matches. The CDR3 has 15 residues. Germline-derived CDR1 and CDR2 are MDHEN and SYDVKM. Here the CDR3 reads CASSPDRYSGNTIYF. CDR3 nucleotide sequence: TGTGCCAGCAGTCCGGACAGGTACTCTGGAAACACCATATATTTT.

The gene calls are TRBV12-5 and TRBJ2-2, with D unresolved. V lost 3 bases to trimming and J lost 0 bases, with 8 bases between them. CDR1 is LGHNT, CDR2 FRNRAP, per germline. CDR3 size: 15 residues. Written as DNA, the CDR3 is TGTGCTAGTGGTTTCAATTTTCCGAACACCGGGGAGCTGTTTTTT. Its protein product is CASGFNFPNTGELFF. Full variable domain (outside the CDR3, taken from reference TRBV12-5 and TRBJ2-2): DARVTQTPRHKVTEMGQEVTMRCQPILGHNTVFWYRQTMMQGLELLAYFRNRAPLDDSGMPKDRFSAEMPDATLATLKIQPSEPRDSAVYFCASGFNFPNTGELFFGEGSRLTVL.

This clone was counted a few times. The chain employs TRBV2 and TRBJ1-1; possibly TRBD1 for D (6 bases). The CDR3 runs to 14 residues. The V gene's germline CDR1 is SNHLY and CDR2 FYNNEI. V lost 4 bases, J lost 0 bases, and 9 bases lay in between. The CDR3 coding sequence is TGTGCCAGCAGTGGCGACAGGTTGAACACTGAAGCTTTCTTT. It yields the protein CASSGDRLNTEAFF. Together with reference TRBV2 and TRBJ1-1, the CDR3 gives the full variable domain: EPEVTQTPSHQVTQMGQEVILRCVPISNHLYFYWYRQILGQKVEFLVSFYNNEISEKSEIFDDQFSVERPDGSNFTLKIRSTKLEDSAMYFCASSGDRLNTEAFFGQGTRLTVV.

This chain links TRBV19 with TRBJ2-1, with TRBD2 as a possible D gene (5 bases). The CDR3 is 15 residues long. Germline CDR1 and CDR2: LNHDA and SQIVND (reference sequence). V was cut by 8 bases and J by 7 bases, with 21 bases left in between. The CDR3 DNA follows: TGTGCCAGTCTCGGCCCGTCTCCCTCGGGGAATGAGCAGTTCTTC. It yields the protein CASLGPSPSGNEQFF.

The chain combines TRBV19 with TRBJ1-1; 7 bases agree with TRBD1. The CDR3 consists of 16 residues. CDR1 is LNHDA and CDR2 is SQIVND in the germline V gene (reference sequence). Trimming took 3 bases from V and 4 from J; bases not matched to a gene: 11. In DNA, the CDR3 is TGTGCCAGTAGTATTCGAGGGGGCGTAGGGGGCACTGAAGCTTTCTTT. It yields the protein CASSIRGGVGGTEAFF.

The V and J genes are TRBV30 and TRBJ1-5, with 7 nucleotides matching TRBD1. The length of the CDR3 is 16 residues. The germline V gene encodes CDR1 GTSNPN and CDR2 SVGIG (reference sequence). Trimming took 1 base from V and 6 from J; bases not matched to a gene: 12. In DNA, the CDR3 is TGTGCCTGGAGTGAGGTGAGACAGGGCCTAAGTCAGCCCCAGCATTTT. It is translated as CAWSEVRQGLSQPQHF.

The chain is built from TRBV11-1 and TRBJ2-2; 8 nucleotides match TRBD1. CDR3 length: 15 residues. Germline loops: CDR1 SGHAT, CDR2 FQDESV (reference sequence). The V and J ends lost 5 bases and 2 bases, in that order; junction bases with no gene match: 4. The CDR3: CASSLGQGNTGELFF. The CDR3 DNA sequence: TGTGCCAGCAGCCTCGGACAGGGTAACACCGGGGAGCTGTTTTTT.

This chain uses TRBV25-1 with TRBJ1-6; unclear D gene. Per germline, CDR1 MGHDK and CDR2 SYGVNS. The CDR3 runs 15 residues. Trimming left V 6 bases short and J 2 bases short, with 11 bases between. The CDR3 protein is CASRGDGAYNSPLHF. The CDR3, as DNA: TGTGCCAGCAGAGGAGACGGCGCCTATAATTCACCCCTCCACTTT.

J is TRBJ1-5 and V is TRBV30; D remains unclear. Germline CDR1 is GTSNPN and CDR2 is SVGIG (reference sequence). The CDR3 length is 14 residues. Trimming pared 3 bases from V and 3 bases from J, leaving 12 bases between. CDR3 amino acids: CAWSLGSNNQPQHF. The CDR3 nucleotides are TGTGCCTGGAGCCTGGGGAGTAACAATCAGCCCCAGCATTTT.

J is TRBJ1-1 and V is TRBV18; possible D gene TRBD1, 5 bases. Per germline, CDR1 KGHSH and CDR2 LQKENI. Trimming took off 3 bases at V and 4 bases at J, with 15 bases between the two ends. The CDR3 loop spans 15 amino acids. The CDR3 protein is CASSPSFRGGTEAFF. The CDR3 DNA sequence: TGTGCCAGCTCACCCAGTTTTCGCGGGGGCACTGAAGCTTTCTTT.

This clone was seen once. The gene calls are TRBV5-1 and TRBJ2-7; 7 nucleotides align to TRBD1. The CDR3 consists of 14 residues. The junction had 4 bases not matched to a gene; V was cut back by 2 bases and J by 2 bases. Germline loops: CDR1 SGHRS, CDR2 YFSETQ. The CDR3 reads CASSLPGQTYEQYF. For the CDR3, the DNA is TGCGCCAGCAGCTTACCGGGACAGACCTACGAGCAGTACTTC.

CDR3: CASRNGAVSGNTIYF. The DNA for the CDR3 is TGTGCCAGCAGGAATGGGGCAGTCTCTGGAAACACCATATATTTT. The rearrangement links TRBV2 to TRBJ1-3, with D tentatively TRBD1 (5 bases). Per germline, CDR1 SNHLY and CDR2 FYNNEI. V lost 6 bases and J lost 0, with 12 bases in between. The CDR3 has 15 residues.

This chain links TRBV24-1 with TRBJ2-3; D perhaps matches TRBD2 (6 bases). The CDR3 is 17 amino acids. The V gene's germline CDR1 is KGHDR and CDR2 SFDVKD. The germline V and J ends were trimmed by 0 bases and 4 bases, with 16 bases remaining between them. The chain's CDR3 is CATSDLGWGTDPDTQYF. In nucleotides, the CDR3 is TGTGCCACCAGTGATTTGGGGTGGGGGACTGACCCAGATACGCAGTATTTT.

The rearrangement links TRBV3-1 (or the pseudogene TRBV3-2) to TRBJ1-6; D remains ambiguous. The CDR3 has 15 amino acids. Germline CDR1 and CDR2: LGHDT and YNNKEL (reference sequence). V lost 0 bases, J lost 9 bases, and 12 bases lay in between. CDR3 nucleotides: TGTGCCAGCAGCCAAGATAGCGCAGGCAGTTCACCCCTCCACTTT. Translating it yields CASSQDSAGSSPLHF.

The V gene is TRBV5-6, the J gene TRBJ2-5; 9 positions match TRBD2. The germline CDR1 and CDR2 sequences are SGHDT and YYEEEE. Losses at the gene ends were 2 bases for V and 5 bases for J; bases not matched to a gene: 10. CDR3 length: 16 residues. This CDR3 reads CASSFPGSGGLETQYF. Here the CDR3 DNA reads TGTGCCAGCAGCTTCCCGGGTAGCGGGGGATTGGAGACCCAGTACTTC.

The chain carries TRBV5-1 and TRBJ2-5, with 8 positions matching TRBD1. CDR3 length: 18 residues. The germline V gene has CDR1 SGHRS and CDR2 YFSETQ. V dropped 4 bases and J dropped 6; count of bases not matched to a gene: 20. For the CDR3, the DNA is TGCGCCAGCAGCCCCCACGCCCCCCAAAATGGACAGGGTCAGACCCAGTACTTC. This encodes CASSPHAPQNGQGQTQYF.

The DNA of the CDR3 is TGTGCCAGCAGCTTAAACAGCAATGAAAAACTGTTTTTT. Residues: CASSLNSNEKLFF. This chain links TRBV7-9 with TRBJ1-4, with D uncertain. Germline CDR1 reads SEHNR; CDR2 reads FQNEAQ (reference sequence). The CDR3 is 13 residues long. The V end lost 2 bases, the J end lost 5 bases, and 6 bases lay between the germline ends. The whole variable domain, remainder taken from reference TRBV7-9 and TRBJ1-4, is DTGVSQNPRHKITKRGQNVTFRCDPISEHNRLYWYRQTLGQGPEFLTYFQNEAQLEKSRLLSDRFSAERPKGSFSTLEIQRTEQGDSAMYLCASSLNSNEKLFFGSGTQLSVL.

V usage is TRBV30 and J usage is TRBJ1-2; TRBD1 aligns across 10 bases. CDR3 length equals 15 residues. Trimming took 0 bases from V and 6 from J; bases not matched to a gene: 7. Germline lookup yields CDR1 GTSNPN and CDR2 SVGIG (reference sequence). The CDR3 DNA reads as TGTGCCTGGAGTGTAAGGGCGACAGGGGGCAATGGCTACACCTTC. This encodes CAWSVRATGGNGYTF. The variable domain in full, completed from reference TRBV30 and TRBJ1-2, reads SQTIHQWPATLVQPVGSPLSLECTVEGTSNPNLYWYRQAAGRGLQLLFYSVGIGQISSEVPQNLSASRPQDRQFILSSKKLLLSDSGFYLCAWSVRATGGNGYTFGSGTRLTVV.